The TCR beta chain under discussion was sequenced for a study of CD8 T cells in Susac syndrome. General observations from the study: The peak of CD8+ clonal expansion in Susac was seen in TEMRA cells and active patients. The study conceded that relatively few individuals underwent its TCR sequencing and HLA analysis.

Negative isolation was applied to CD8+ and CD4+ T cells, and FACS enrichment was applied to TEMRA cells. Germline values: CDR1 LNHNV, CDR2 YYDKDF (reference sequence). The CDR3 length is 15 residues. With V trimmed by 5 bases and J by 4 bases, 8 bases remained unmatched. Concerning this clonotype itself: Its specificity is unknown.

With random hexamers, roughly 0.45 to 1 ug RNA was reverse transcribed. One entry per CDR3 protein, called by TCRdb with MiXCR from the immunoSEQ multiplex PCR reads. The sample yields about 100,000 distinct CDR3 sequences, about 95% seen once. This TCR was recovered from a human donor with Susac syndrome. The chain is built from TRBV15 and TRBJ1-5; 7 bases agree with TRBD1. The sample taken for sequencing was CD8+ T cells from PBMCs. The CDR3 DNA follows: TGTGCCACCAGCCGTGGGACAGCCTCTAATCAGCCCCAGCATTTT. This encodes CATSRGTASNQPQHF.